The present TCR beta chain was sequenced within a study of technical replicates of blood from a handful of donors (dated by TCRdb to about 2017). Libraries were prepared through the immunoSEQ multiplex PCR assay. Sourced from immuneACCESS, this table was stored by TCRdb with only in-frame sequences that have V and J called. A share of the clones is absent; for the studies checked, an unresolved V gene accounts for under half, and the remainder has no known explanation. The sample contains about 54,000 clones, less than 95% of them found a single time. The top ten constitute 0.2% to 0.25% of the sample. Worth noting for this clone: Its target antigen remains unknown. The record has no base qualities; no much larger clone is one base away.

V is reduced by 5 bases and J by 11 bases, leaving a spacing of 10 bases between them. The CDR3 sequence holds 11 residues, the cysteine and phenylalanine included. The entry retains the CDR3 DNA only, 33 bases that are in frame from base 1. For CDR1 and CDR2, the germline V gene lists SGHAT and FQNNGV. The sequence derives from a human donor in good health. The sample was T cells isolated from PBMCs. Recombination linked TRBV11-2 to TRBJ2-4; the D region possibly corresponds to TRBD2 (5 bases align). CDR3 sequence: CASSGLDLQYF. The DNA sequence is TGTGCCAGCAGCGGACTTGATCTTCAGTACTTC.